The 6 T cell receptor beta chains below all came from one sample that was sequenced in a study of beta chain features in type 1 diabetes. Every bit of the isolated RNA underwent reverse transcription, so sequencing read expressed TCRB transcripts. Only in-frame clones appear in the TCRdb table, and some are missing; sequencing was by immunoSEQ multiplex PCR. Seen here are roughly 500,000 clones, approximately 30% observed once, and the top ten hold around 0.065%. The sequenced sample consisted of naive CD4+ T cells from blood. These receptors were taken from a man between 18 and 35 years old in good health.

The genes are TRBV9 and TRBJ1-1; D gene uncertain. The CDR3 has 16 residues. The V end was cut by 0 bases, the J end by 1 base, with 13 bases between. The germline V gene encodes CDR1 SGDLS and CDR2 YYNGEE. CDR3 loop: CASSVDSSSRNTEAFF. CDR3 coding DNA: TGTGCCAGCAGCGTAGACTCCTCTTCGCGGAACACTGAAGCTTTCTTT.

This clone was seen a handful of times. At the DNA level, this CDR3 is encoded by other sequences in the same sample as well. This chain links TRBV29-1 with TRBJ2-7, with D perhaps matching TRBD2 (6 bases). Germline values: CDR1 SQVTM, CDR2 ANQGSEA. V shed 5 bases and J shed 2 bases, with 7 bases lying between them. The CDR3 sequence is 11 residues long. CDR3 in DNA: TGCAGCGTTAGGACTACCTACGAGCAGTACTTC. Residues: CSVRTTYEQYF.

Concerning this clone itself: This CDR3 is also generated by other DNA sequences in the sample. The chain couples TRBV9 to TRBJ1-3, with D uncertain. This CDR3 region has 14 residues. CDR1 and CDR2 from the germline V gene are SGDLS and YYNGEE. Trimming removed 4 bases at V and 0 bases at J, with 8 bases between. CDR3 coding DNA: TGTGCCAGCAGCCCGGCAGGCTCTGGAAACACCATATATTTT. The encoded protein is CASSPAGSGNTIYF.

The CDR3 bases are TGTGCCTGGGCTACAGGGACGAACACTGAAGCTTTCTTT. It yields the protein CAWATGTNTEAFF. This chain links TRBV30 with TRBJ1-1; a weak D match, TRBD1 (6 bases). The germline V and J ends were trimmed by 5 bases and 1 base, with 11 bases remaining between them. Per the germline V gene, CDR1 is GTSNPN and CDR2 is SVGIG (reference sequence). The CDR3 is made up of 13 amino acids.

V is TRBV18 and J is TRBJ2-7; tentatively, D is TRBD1 (6 bases). Germline V gene lookup returns CDR1 KGHSH and CDR2 LQKENI. This CDR3 contains 12 residues. Trimming removed 6 bases at V and 4 bases at J, with 10 bases between. The CDR3 loop is CASSADRYEQYF. The CDR3 bases are TGTGCCAGCTCCGCCGACAGGTACGAGCAGTACTTC.

This clone was seen a few times. The V and J genes are TRBV18 and TRBJ2-5; possibly TRBD1 or TRBD2 for D (6 bases each). Germline V CDR1 and CDR2: KGHSH, LQKENI. The CDR3 length is 15 residues. V lost 5 bases and J 1 base, leaving 14 bases between the germline ends. The CDR3 DNA reads as TGTGCCAGCTCATTCTCGAGGGGGGCCCAAGAGACCCAGTACTTC. This encodes CASSFSRGAQETQYF.